This is a list of T cell receptor beta chains from one sample in a study of blood T cells in healthy people across ages. From the 5' RACE reads, TCRdb called clonotypes with MiXCR, one entry per CDR3 protein. The repertoire holds approximately 940,000 distinct CDR3 sequences, with 45% to 50% as singletons. Source material: blood. The origin of the receptors is a man younger than 40 in good health. Each CDR3 is given with its conserved first and last residue. The D gene is left open where the match is weak. Size tells how often a clone was seen (once, few, many) or the class of an expanded clone, and some rows leave it out.

J gene | V gene | D gene | clone size | CDR3 protein | CDR3 DNA
TRBJ2-7 | TRBV28 | TRBD2 | few | CASRPSGGVYEQYF | TGTGCCAGCAGGCCTAGCGGGGGAGTGTACGAGCAGTACTTC
TRBJ2-4 | TRBV2 | TRBD2 | few | CASVGEGNIQYF | TGTGCCAGCGTTGGGGAGGGAAACATTCAGTACTTC
TRBJ2-2 | TRBV12-3/TRBV12-4 | NA | once | CASSYSGLNTGELFF | TGTGCCAGCAGTTATTCGGGACTCAACACCGGGGAGCTGTTTTTT
TRBJ1-4 | TRBV10-3 | NA | NA | CAISDPGVRAEGEKLFF | TGTGCCATCAGTGACCCCGGGGTGAGAGCAGAAGGGGAAAAACTGTTTTTT
TRBJ2-1 | TRBV6-2/TRBV6-3 | NA | NA | CASSPRGDVNEQFF | TGTGCCAGCAGTCCCAGGGGGGACGTCAATGAGCAGTTCTTC
TRBJ2-1 | TRBV12-3/TRBV12-4 | NA | few | CASSHREQFF | TGTGCCAGCAGTCACAGAGAGCAGTTCTTC
TRBJ2-7 | TRBV5-1 | NA | few | CASSLDGTEFYEQYF | TGCGCCAGCAGCTTGGATGGGACGGAGTTCTACGAGCAGTACTTC
TRBJ2-5 | TRBV7-2 | NA | NA | CASSSQGGGLETQYF | TGTGCCAGCAGCTCCCAGGGAGGGGGCCTCGAGACCCAGTACTTC
TRBJ1-2 | TRBV27 | TRBD1 | NA | CASSSWDSYGYTF | TGTGCCAGCAGTTCATGGGACAGCTATGGCTACACCTTC
TRBJ2-5 | TRBV7-9 | TRBD2 | NA | CASSLDRGAPSGRNQETQYF | TGTGCCAGCAGCTTAGATCGGGGCGCGCCTAGCGGGAGGAACCAAGAGACCCAGTACTTC
TRBJ1-1 | TRBV11-3 | NA | many | CASSLEDSKAFF | TGTGCCAGCAGCTTAGAGGACAGCAAGGCTTTCTTT
TRBJ2-7 | TRBV7-9 | TRBD1 | NA | CASSSGTGFNEQYF | TGTGCCAGCAGCTCCGGGACAGGGTTCAACGAGCAGTACTTC
TRBJ2-1 | TRBV11-2 | NA | NA | CASSLVGTPYNEQFF | TGTGCCAGCAGCCTAGTCGGGACTCCCTACAATGAGCAGTTCTTC
TRBJ2-3 | TRBV2 | NA | few | CASKAERVSTDTQYF | TGTGCCAGCAAAGCCGAGCGGGTGAGCACAGATACGCAGTATTTT
TRBJ2-7 | TRBV5-6 | TRBD1 | few | CASTQWDRTYEQYF | TGTGCCAGCACCCAATGGGACAGGACTTACGAGCAGTACTTC
TRBJ2-5 | TRBV28 | TRBD1 | few | CASSPQGEETQYF | TGTGCCAGCAGTCCCCAGGGGGAGGAGACCCAGTACTTC
TRBJ2-1 | TRBV20-1 | TRBD1 | NA | CSAASGTGVIEQFF | TGCAGTGCAGCCTCCGGGACAGGGGTGATCGAGCAGTTCTTC
TRBJ2-1 | TRBV12-3/TRBV12-4 | TRBD1 | few | CASSLGTGRGNEQFF | TGTGCCAGCAGTTTAGGGACAGGGAGAGGCAATGAGCAGTTCTTC
TRBJ2-1 | TRBV11-3 | NA | few | CASSSPRDTRGEQFF | TGTGCCAGCAGCTCTCCCCGGGACACCCGTGGTGAGCAGTTCTTC
TRBJ1-2 | TRBV20-1 | TRBD1 | NA | CSAQTGGSYGYTF | TGCAGTGCCCAGACAGGGGGGAGCTATGGCTACACCTTC
TRBJ1-1 | TRBV5-1 | TRBD1 | NA | CASRVLAGTDEAFF | TGCGCCAGCAGAGTACTAGCGGGGACAGACGAAGCTTTCTTT
TRBJ1-5 | TRBV5-6 | TRBD1 | NA | CASSLRGQGVRQPQHF | TGTGCCAGCAGCTTGAGGGGACAGGGTGTCCGTCAGCCCCAGCATTTT
TRBJ2-7 | TRBV5-1 | NA | NA | CASSLWAGSSYEQYF | TGCGCCAGCAGCTTGTGGGCAGGTTCCTCCTACGAGCAGTACTTC
TRBJ1-1 | TRBV3-1 | TRBD1 | NA | CASSQGPGGTEAFF | TGTGCCAGCAGCCAAGGACCAGGGGGAACTGAAGCTTTCTTT
TRBJ1-1 | TRBV21-1 | NA | NA | CASSTPRARGRNTEAFF | TGTGCCAGCAGCACTCCCCGGGCCCGGGGGCGTAACACTGAAGCTTTCTTT
TRBJ2-7 | TRBV20-1 | NA | NA | CSASPGLTYEQYF | TGCAGTGCTAGTCCGGGTTTAACCTACGAGCAGTACTTC
TRBJ2-1 | TRBV7-2 | NA | NA | CASSIGGVSYNEQFF | TGTGCCAGCAGTATAGGGGGGGTCTCCTACAATGAGCAGTTCTTC
TRBJ1-5 | TRBV6-5 | NA | NA | CASSYRFGGDQPQHF | TGTGCCAGCAGTTACCGTTTCGGGGGAGATCAGCCCCAGCATTTT
TRBJ2-5 | TRBV27 | NA | NA | CASSLFAEGTQYF | TGTGCCAGCAGTTTATTCGCCGAGGGGACCCAGTACTTC
TRBJ1-2 | TRBV7-9 | NA | NA | CASSRDFYGYTF | TGTGCCAGCAGCCGGGACTTCTATGGCTACACCTTC
TRBJ2-6 | TRBV7-2 | NA | NA | CASSFFPLGASGANVLTF | TGTGCCAGCAGCTTTTTCCCCCTTGGCGCCTCTGGGGCCAACGTCCTGACTTTC
TRBJ2-2 | TRBV11-2 | NA | NA | CASKSRNDQVYGELFF | TGTGCCAGCAAATCCCGCAACGACCAAGTGTACGGGGAGCTGTTTTTT
TRBJ2-5 | TRBV6-1 | NA | NA | CASRRGPRVLEETQYF | TGTGCCAGCAGGAGAGGACCGCGGGTTCTAGAAGAGACCCAGTACTTC
TRBJ1-2 | TRBV30 | NA | few | CAWSTGSNYGYTF | TGTGCCTGGAGTACAGGGAGCAACTATGGCTACACCTTC
TRBJ2-7 | TRBV6-2/TRBV6-3 | NA | NA | CASSTDWTPSYEQYF | TGTGCCAGCAGTACGGATTGGACACCAAGCTACGAGCAGTACTTC
TRBJ1-2 | TRBV21-1 | NA | NA | CASSEEDSRYFIGYTF | TGTGCCAGCAGCGAAGAGGACAGCCGATATTTTATAGGCTACACCTTC
TRBJ1-5 | TRBV12-3/TRBV12-4 | NA | once | CASSFYGSGGNQPQHF | TGTGCCAGCAGTTTTTACGGGTCCGGGGGCAATCAGCCCCAGCATTTT
TRBJ2-1 | TRBV11-3 | NA | NA | CASSSAGTDPYNEQFF | TGTGCCAGCAGCTCTGCCGGGACGGATCCTTACAATGAGCAGTTCTTC
TRBJ2-3 | TRBV20-1 | NA | NA | CSARYAPTDTQYF | TGCAGTGCTAGATATGCCCCCACAGATACGCAGTATTTT
TRBJ2-7 | TRBV7-8 | NA | NA | CASSPRTPGGNYEQYF | TGTGCCAGCAGCCCCCGGACTCCCGGTGGTAACTACGAGCAGTACTTC
TRBJ2-2 | TRBV4-3 | NA | NA | CASSQDRGATGELFF | TGCGCCAGCAGCCAAGATCGGGGGGCTACCGGGGAGCTGTTTTTT
TRBJ2-5 | TRBV20-1 | NA | NA | CSALARRTRAGETQYF | TGCAGTGCCCTAGCACGCCGAACACGGGCGGGAGAGACCCAGTACTTC
TRBJ2-5 | TRBV10-3 | NA | few | CAISEGGASQETQYF | TGTGCCATCAGTGAGGGCGGTGCTAGCCAAGAGACCCAGTACTTC
TRBJ1-5 | TRBV12-3/TRBV12-4 | TRBD1 | NA | CASSLGAYRGKQPQHF | TGTGCCAGCAGTTTGGGGGCCTACAGGGGTAAACAGCCCCAGCATTTT
TRBJ2-7 | TRBV20-1 | NA | NA | CSARNRDILEQYF | TGCAGTGCTAGAAACAGGGACATTCTCGAGCAGTACTTC
TRBJ2-7 | TRBV27 | NA | NA | CASSLSSPSYEQYF | TGTGCCAGCAGTTTATCCTCCCCATCCTACGAGCAGTACTTC
TRBJ2-3 | TRBV11-1 | NA | NA | CASSLARGLRGDTQYF | TGTGCCAGCAGCTTAGCGCGGGGGCTCCGTGGAGATACGCAGTATTTT
TRBJ2-5 | TRBV3-1 | NA | NA | CASSQGTTLFETQYF | TGTGCCAGCAGCCAGGGTACGACCTTATTTGAGACCCAGTACTTC
TRBJ2-5 | TRBV6-1 | TRBD2 | NA | CASTLLGTSGSYQETQYF | TGTGCCAGCACCCTCCTAGGGACTAGCGGGAGCTACCAAGAGACCCAGTACTTC
TRBJ2-5 | TRBV7-7 | NA | NA | CASSLLGGDKETQYF | TGTGCTAGCAGCTTACTTGGCGGGGATAAAGAGACCCAGTACTTC
TRBJ1-2 | TRBV18 | NA | NA | CASSPRLGQDYGYTF | TGTGCCAGCTCACCCAGACTCGGTCAGGACTATGGCTACACCTTC
TRBJ2-3 | TRBV10-3 | TRBD2 | NA | CAIRTSGSSDTQYF | TGTGCCATCAGGACTAGCGGGAGCTCAGATACGCAGTATTTT
TRBJ2-1 | TRBV7-3 | NA | few | CASSLTIARYNEQFF | TGTGCCAGCAGCTTAACGATCGCCAGGTACAATGAGCAGTTCTTC
TRBJ2-7 | TRBV28 | NA | NA | CASSLHLSPYEQYF | TGTGCCAGCAGTTTACACTTGAGCCCCTACGAGCAGTACTTC
TRBJ2-3 | TRBV5-1 | NA | NA | CASSQAGLTDTQYF | TGCGCCAGCAGCCAAGCGGGCCTGACAGATACGCAGTATTTT